Shown below are 10 T cell receptor beta chains from a single sample sequenced in a study of blood T cell repertoires in COVID-19. Libraries were prepared by immunoSEQ multiplex PCR; TCRdb keeps only in-frame clonotypes and omits some of them. Found here are about 160,000 clones, over 70% of them singletons; the top ten hold more than 7%. Sequencing input: peripheral blood. The source of these receptors is a woman older than 75 with active or convalescent COVID-19.

The chain joins TRBV24-1 to TRBJ1-3; D is possibly TRBD1 (6 bases). The V gene's germline CDR1 is KGHDR and CDR2 SFDVKD. The CDR3 length is 14 residues. V was pared by 3 bases and J by 4 bases, with 9 bases between. The CDR3 DNA sequence: TGTGCCACCAGTGATCCCGACAGGGGAAACACCATATATTTT. This sequence encodes CATSDPDRGNTIYF.

The gene calls are TRBV19 and TRBJ1-2; possible D gene TRBD1, 6 bases. Germline CDR1 reads LNHDA; CDR2 reads SQIVND (reference sequence). The CDR3 extends over 15 amino acids. V lost 5 bases and J lost 6, with 19 bases in between. The CDR3 DNA sequence: TGTGCCAGTAGTGACCGCGGGGGCAGGGGAAATGGCTACACCTTC. Translating gives CASSDRGGRGNGYTF.

This clone was counted only a few times. The V and J genes are TRBV6-6 and TRBJ1-1; a weak D match, TRBD1 (6 bases). V lost 6 bases, J lost 7 bases, and 15 bases lay in between. Germline values: CDR1 MNHNY, CDR2 SVGAGI (reference sequence). CDR3 size: 13 residues. The CDR3 DNA reads as TGTGCCAGCAGGGAAGGACAGTTTTTTGAAGCTTTCTTT. This translates into CASREGQFFEAFF.

The V gene is TRBV7-6, the J gene TRBJ1-3, with 8 positions matching TRBD1. Looked up from germline, CDR1 is SGHVS and CDR2 is FNYEAQ. The V segment lost 5 bases and the J segment 1 base; nucleotides outside the gene matches: 4. The CDR3 contains 15 residues. The CDR3 DNA is TGTGCCAGCAGCCAGCAGGGGGCATCTGGAAACACCATATATTTT. Its translation: CASSQQGASGNTIYF.

A few counts support this clone. The rearrangement links TRBV23-1 to TRBJ1-6, with a weak D call TRBD1 (5 bases). TRBV23-1 falls under the ORF class, with uncertain function. Trimming pared 7 bases from V and 8 bases from J, leaving 15 bases between. This CDR3 contains 14 residues. The CDR3 DNA follows: TGCGCCAGCACAAAGGGGATCGTGGATTCACCCCTCCACTTT. It translates to CASTKGIVDSPLHF.

This clone was detected only a few times. J is TRBJ1-6 and V is TRBV5-1; 10 nucleotides match TRBD1. The CDR3 extends over 16 amino acids. CDR1 SGHRS and CDR2 YFSETQ come from the germline V gene. V dropped 4 bases and J dropped 10; count of bases not matched to a gene: 11. The CDR3 loop reads CASSLQPGQGNSPLHF. CDR3 nucleotides: TGCGCCAGCAGCCTACAACCGGGACAGGGGAACTCACCCCTCCACTTT.

This clone was picked up a small number of times. The rearrangement links TRBV2 to TRBJ2-2; 9 bases fit TRBD1. Trimming took 6 bases from V and 0 from J; bases not matched to a gene: 5. Germline assignment: CDR1 SNHLY and CDR2 FYNNEI. CDR3 length equals 16 residues. As DNA, the CDR3 is TGTGCCAGCAGGAGCCGGGACAGGGCGAACACCGGGGAGCTGTTTTTT. Translating it yields CASRSRDRANTGELFF. Combining the CDR3 with reference TRBV2 and TRBJ2-2 gives the whole variable domain EPEVTQTPSHQVTQMGQEVILRCVPISNHLYFYWYRQILGQKVEFLVSFYNNEISEKSEIFDDQFSVERPDGSNFTLKIRSTKLEDSAMYFCASRSRDRANTGELFFGEGSRLTVL.

This rearrangement joins TRBV6-5 to TRBJ1-1; 7 nucleotides match TRBD1. The V segment lost 10 bases and the J segment 2 bases; nucleotides outside the gene matches: 7. Germline V gene data show CDR1 as MNHEY and CDR2 as SVGAGI. There are 13 residues in the CDR3. For the CDR3, the DNA is TGTGCCATACGGGACAGCTTCAACACTGAAGCTTTCTTT. Protein sequence: CAIRDSFNTEAFF.

V and J are TRBV5-1 and TRBJ2-6, with a possible D match to TRBD1 (6 bases). This CDR3 region has 17 residues. V lost 0 bases to trimming and J lost 2 bases, with 12 bases between them. Per the germline V gene, CDR1 is SGHRS and CDR2 is YFSETQ. Here the CDR3 DNA reads TGCGCCAGCAGCTTGGGGCCTACAGGGACTGGGGCCAACGTCCTGACTTTC. Amino acid sequence: CASSLGPTGTGANVLTF.

This sequence joins TRBV6-5 and TRBJ1-2; TRBD1 matches at 7 bases. J gave up 8 bases and V 6 bases, and 9 bases lay outside the gene matches. This CDR3 has 13 amino acids. Germline V gene lookup returns CDR1 MNHEY and CDR2 SVGAGI. CDR3 coding DNA: TGTGCCAGCAGAGCTACAGGGGCAGGGGGCTACACCTTC. It translates to CASRATGAGGYTF.